This T cell receptor beta chain was identified during a study of T-cell reconstitution after alpha-beta-depleted transplantation in children. Construction of the TCRbeta library involved unique molecular identifiers. TCRdb processed the PCR reads anew with MiXCR; each CDR3 protein has one entry. Of 100,000 or so distinct CDR3 sequences in the sample, 23% were seen once. In this sample, this clonotype turned up a few times. Germline V gives CDR1 SGHTA, CDR2 FQGNSA. Between the trimmed V and J ends, which lost 5 bases and 4 bases, there was a span of 17 bases. This CDR3 is built from 16 residues. The genes are TRBV7-2 and TRBJ2-2; maybe TRBD1 (6 bases). The sample was PBMCs, taken before TCRalphabeta/CD19-depleted stem cell transplant. The sequence was collected from a boy aged 2 to 10 with acute lymphoblastic leukemia, due to receive a stem cell transplant. For the CDR3, the DNA is TGTGCCAGCAGCGCCACAGGGAATTGGGGCACCGGGGAGCTGTTTTTT. Amino acids: CASSATGNWGTGELFF. Combining the CDR3 with reference TRBV7-2 and TRBJ2-2 gives the whole variable domain GAGVSQSPSNKVTEKGKDVELRCDPISGHTALYWYRQSLGQGLEFLIYFQGNSAPDKSGLPSDRFSAERTGGSVSTLTIQRTQQEDSAVYLCASSATGNWGTGELFFGEGSRLTVL.